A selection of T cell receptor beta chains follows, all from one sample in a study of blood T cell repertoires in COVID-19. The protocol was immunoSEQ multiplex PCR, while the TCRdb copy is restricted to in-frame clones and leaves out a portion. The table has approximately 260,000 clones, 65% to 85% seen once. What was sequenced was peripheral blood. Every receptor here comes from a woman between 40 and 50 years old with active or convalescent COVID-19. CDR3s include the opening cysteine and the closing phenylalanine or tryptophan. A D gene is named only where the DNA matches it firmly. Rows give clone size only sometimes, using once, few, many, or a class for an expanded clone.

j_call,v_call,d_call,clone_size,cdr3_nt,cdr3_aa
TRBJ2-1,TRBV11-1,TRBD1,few,TGTGCCAGCAGCTTAGGGGACAGGGTTTTTTACAATGAGCAGTTCTTC,CASSLGDRVFYNEQFF
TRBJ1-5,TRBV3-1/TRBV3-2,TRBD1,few,TGTGCCAGCAGCAAATCCGGGACAGGGGCCAATCAGCCCCAGCATTTT,CASSKSGTGANQPQHF
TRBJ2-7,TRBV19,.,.,TGTGCCAGTAGTGCCAGCTACGAGCAGTACTTC,CASSASYEQYF
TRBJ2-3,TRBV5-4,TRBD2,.,TGTGCCAGCAGCGGACCCGGAGGTAGCGGGGGGGATTATACGCAGTATTTT,CASSGPGGSGGDYTQYF
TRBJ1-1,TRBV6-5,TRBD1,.,TGTGCCAGCAGAGGGGACAGCCTAAATGAAGCTTTCTTT,CASRGDSLNEAFF
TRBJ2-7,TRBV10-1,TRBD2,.,TGCGCCAGCAGTGGATGGCCGGGGGGGGACCAGTACTTC,CASSGWPGGDQYF
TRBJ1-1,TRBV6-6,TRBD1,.,TGTGCCCACGGACAGGGACAGACTGAAGCTTTCTTT,CAHGQGQTEAFF
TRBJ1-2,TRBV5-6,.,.,TGTGCCAGCAGCTACGGGGGGGCCCCGGCCTATGGCTACACCTTC,CASSYGGAPAYGYTF
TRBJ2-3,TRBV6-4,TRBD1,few,TGTGCCAGCAGTGAGGGGACAGGGAGCACAGATACGCAGTATTTT,CASSEGTGSTDTQYF
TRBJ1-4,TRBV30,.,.,TGTGCCTGGAGTGTCCGGGTGGAAAAACTGTTTTTT,CAWSVRVEKLFF
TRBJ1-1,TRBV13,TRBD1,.,TGTGCCAGCAGCCGCGGGACAGGGGAATGGGGTGAAGCTTTCTTT,CASSRGTGEWGEAFF